What follows are 27 T cell receptor beta chains derived from one specimen sequenced in a study of T cell repertoires in cytomegalovirus infection. TCRdb reprocessed the reads via MiXCR and lists one record per CDR3 protein. In the table there are 650,000 to 900,000 distinct CDR3 sequences, about 28% of which are singletons. Their target antigens are unknown. This specimen consisted of cultured CD8+ T cells from PBMCs, obtained from culture after CMV antigen stimulation. All receptors come from a human donor in good health (CMV status not recorded). Some clones in this sample may be carry-over from other donors' samples.

The chain uses TRBV27 and TRBJ2-7; TRBD2 aligns across 9 bases. Germline V lookup: CDR1 MNHEY, CDR2 SMNVEV (reference sequence). J gave up 6 bases and V 5 bases, and 14 bases lay outside the gene matches. The CDR3 runs to 16 residues. The CDR3 DNA sequence: TGTGCCAGCAGTAACCGTGCTAGCGGGGCCTGGGGCGAGCAGTACTTC. This codes for CASSNRASGAWGEQYF.

This chain links TRBV19 with TRBJ2-5, with D unresolved. This CDR3 comprises 12 residues. CDR1 and CDR2 (germline): LNHDA, SQIVND (reference sequence). With 10 bases removed from V and 4 bases from J, the gap between germline ends came to 13 bases. The chain's CDR3 is CATSTLGETQYF. Here the CDR3 DNA reads TGTGCCACCTCGACCCTCGGAGAGACCCAGTACTTC.

This clonotype was counted many times. The chain couples TRBV7-9 to TRBJ2-3; 7 nucleotides match TRBD1. The junction had 10 bases not matched to a gene; V was cut back by 5 bases and J by 5 bases. Germline CDR1 SEHNR, CDR2 FQNEAQ (reference sequence). The CDR3 runs to 15 residues. The DNA for the CDR3 is TGTGCCAGCAGCGTAACAATTAGGGACAGAGATACGCAGTATTTT. Translating gives CASSVTIRDRDTQYF.

This clonotype occurred a few times. This chain links TRBV12-5 with TRBJ2-3; 10 bases are a match to TRBD1. The CDR3 covers 16 residues. V lost 4 bases and J lost 3; bases outside the gene matches: 7. The germline V gene encodes CDR1 LGHNT and CDR2 FRNRAP. In nucleotides, the CDR3 is TGTGCTAGTGGTTGGGGGACAGGGGAGGTAACAGATACGCAGTATTTT. Residues: CASGWGTGEVTDTQYF.

This chain joins TRBV13 and TRBJ1-1; 9 nucleotides line up with TRBD1. Germline CDR1 reads PRHDT; CDR2 reads FYEKMQ (reference sequence). V lost 0 bases to trimming and J lost 6 bases; unmatched junction nucleotides: 2. The CDR3 loop spans 14 amino acids. Here the CDR3 reads CASSLGGTGPEAFF. CDR3 coding DNA: TGTGCCAGCAGCTTAGGCGGGACAGGGCCTGAAGCTTTCTTT.

The genes are TRBV7-9 and TRBJ2-3; 8 bases line up with TRBD1. This CDR3 is 15 amino acids long. V lost 5 bases to trimming and J lost 5 bases; unmatched junction nucleotides: 9. Germline lookup yields CDR1 SEHNR and CDR2 FQNEAQ (reference sequence). The CDR3 region has the DNA TGTGCCAGCAGCATCCCGGGACAGGAAGGAGATACGCAGTATTTT. Translating it yields CASSIPGQEGDTQYF.

The J gene is TRBJ2-3, the V gene TRBV18, with TRBD2 matching over 10 bases. The ends lost 3 bases at V and 3 bases at J; junction bases unmatched: 6. The CDR3 is 16 amino acids. The germline gives CDR1 KGHSH, CDR2 LQKENI. CDR3 in DNA: TGTGCCAGCTCACCCCCGCTAGCGGGGGCGACAGATACGCAGTATTTT. Protein sequence: CASSPPLAGATDTQYF.

The table lists this clonotype with a few counts. The chain has TRBV7-9 and TRBJ2-7, with D possibly TRBD2 on 5 matching bases. Germline-derived CDR1 and CDR2 are SEHNR and FQNEAQ (reference sequence). The CDR3 contains 13 residues. The CDR3 DNA reads as TGTGCCAGCAGATTAGAGGGCATGATAGAGCAGTACGTC. It is translated as CASRLEGMIEQYV.

For the CDR3, the DNA is TGCGCCAGCGCCAATAATGAGCAGTTCTTC. It translates to CASANNEQFF. J is TRBJ2-1 and V is TRBV10-2; the D is unclear. Germline-derived CDR1 and CDR2 are WSHSY and SAAADI. V lost 8 bases, J lost 7 bases, and 6 bases lay in between. This CDR3 is built from 10 residues.

This clonotype has a handful of counts. This rearrangement joins TRBV7-6 to TRBJ2-5; D remains unclear. CDR1 and CDR2 (germline): SGHVS, FNYEAQ. The V end was cut by 2 bases, the J end by 2 bases, with 12 bases between. The CDR3 extends over 15 amino acids. The CDR3 loop is CASSLRIGQQETQYF. The CDR3 region has the DNA TGTGCCAGCAGCTTACGTATTGGGCAGCAAGAGACCCAGTACTTC.

This clonotype was seen at least ten times. V usage is TRBV6-2 or TRBV6-3 and J usage is TRBJ2-5, with unresolved D. This CDR3 spans 15 amino acids. V shed 0 bases and J shed 4 bases, with 12 bases lying between them. Germline CDR1 is MNHEY and CDR2 is SVGEGT. DNA for the CDR3: TGTGCCAGCAGTTACTCGAGGCAGATCTTAGAGACCCAGTACTTC. This encodes CASSYSRQILETQYF.

The rearrangement uses TRBV5-1 and TRBJ2-3; 7 nucleotides match TRBD1. CDR3 size: 16 residues. The V gene's germline CDR1 is SGHRS and CDR2 YFSETQ. V was clipped by 0 bases and J by 6 bases; unmatched bases: 10. The DNA for the CDR3 is TGCGCCAGCAGCTTGGGACAGGGTTTATGGGCGGATACGCAGTATTTT. As protein: CASSLGQGLWADTQYF.

The chain employs TRBV7-1 and TRBJ1-1, with D hard to call. TRBV7-1 is an ORF, and what it does is uncertain. The CDR3 runs 13 residues. Trimming shortened V by 7 bases and J by 1 base, and 10 bases separated the two germline ends. CDR3 in amino acids: CASTRGENTEAFF. In nucleotides, the CDR3 is TGTGCCAGCACCCGGGGAGAGAACACTGAAGCTTTCTTT.

The V gene is TRBV6-2 or TRBV6-3, the J gene TRBJ2-7; TRBD1 agrees at 7 bases. This CDR3 is 16 amino acids long. Germline V gene sequence: CDR1 MNHEY, CDR2 SVGEGT. With 2 bases clipped from V and 0 bases from J, the junction kept 7 bases outside the gene matches. CDR3 sequence (DNA): TGTGCCAGCAGTTACGCAAAACAGGGGAACTCCTACGAGCAGTACGTC. Translated: CASSYAKQGNSYEQYV.

This clonotype came up a few times. The chain uses TRBV27 and TRBJ2-5; the D gene is possibly TRBD1 (6 bases). The germline gives CDR1 MNHEY, CDR2 SMNVEV (reference sequence). The V end lost 5 bases, the J end lost 2 bases, and 27 bases lay between the germline ends. The CDR3 runs 19 residues. This CDR3 reads CASSPQRPWQGQGQETQYF. Here the CDR3 DNA reads TGTGCCAGCAGTCCCCAACGGCCGTGGCAGGGGCAGGGACAAGAGACCCAGTACTTC.

This clonotype was detected only a few times. The rearrangement uses TRBV4-3 and TRBJ2-4; D is possibly TRBD1 (5 bases). V was shortened by 4 bases and J by 0 bases, with 16 bases between the two germline ends. The CDR3 has 17 amino acids. The germline CDR1 and CDR2 sequences are LGHNA and YSLEER. The CDR3 nucleotides read TGCGCCAGCAGCCCCTCCGACAGTTCCCTAGCCAAAAACATTCAGTACTTC. It specifies CASSPSDSSLAKNIQYF.

This clonotype was counted only a few times. The rearrangement links TRBV5-4 to TRBJ1-1; D gene unclear. Trimming removed 1 base from V and 5 bases from J, with 6 bases in between. The CDR3 totals 12 residues. Germline loops: CDR1 SGHNT, CDR2 YYREEE (reference sequence). CDR3 DNA: TGTGCCAGCAGCTTGCGGGAAACTGAAGCTTTCTTT. Translating gives CASSLRETEAFF.

The genes are TRBV4-3 and TRBJ1-2, with D possibly being TRBD1 (5 bases). The V gene lost 1 base and the J gene lost 1 base, with 10 bases spanning the gap. The germline gives CDR1 LGHNA, CDR2 YSLEER. This CDR3 region has 15 residues. The CDR3 is CASSQGPGHNYGYTF. The CDR3 DNA reads TGCGCCAGCAGCCAAGGGCCAGGACATAACTATGGCTACACCTTC.

This clonotype has at least ten counts. The rearrangement joins TRBV12-3 or TRBV12-4 to TRBJ1-1, with D uncertain. V was cut by 5 bases and J by 6 bases, with 7 bases left in between. The CDR3 has 11 residues. CDR3 nucleotides: TGTGCCAGCAGTCCCGGGTCTGAAGCTTTCTTT. It translates to CASSPGSEAFF.

This clonotype was counted only a few times. CDR3 sequence (DNA): TGTGCCAGCAGCCCAGGGACGGCCCAGCATTTT. It codes for CASSPGTAQHF. The V and J genes are TRBV12-3 or TRBV12-4 and TRBJ1-5; possibly TRBD1 for D (5 bases). This CDR3 comprises 11 residues. V shed 6 bases and J shed 11 bases, with 11 bases lying between them.

The V and J genes are TRBV4-1 and TRBJ2-1; TRBD1 agrees at 7 bases. The CDR3 is 16 amino acids. The V segment lost 1 base and the J segment 0 bases; nucleotides outside the gene matches: 3. Germline V gene sequence: CDR1 MGHRA, CDR2 YSYEKL. CDR3: CASSQATGSSYNEQFF. CDR3 bases: TGCGCCAGCAGCCAAGCGACAGGGAGCTCCTACAATGAGCAGTTCTTC.

This chain connects TRBV5-1 to TRBJ2-2; D remains ambiguous. V lost 0 bases and J lost 0, with 6 bases in between. This CDR3 contains 15 residues. Germline loops: CDR1 SGHRS, CDR2 YFSETQ. The CDR3 loop is CASSLGEPNTGELFF. For the CDR3, the DNA is TGCGCCAGCAGCTTGGGAGAACCGAACACCGGGGAGCTGTTTTTT.

The gene calls are TRBV4-1 and TRBJ1-6, with unresolved D. V was clipped by 0 bases and J by 3 bases, with 6 bases between them. Germline values: CDR1 MGHRA, CDR2 YSYEKL. The length of the CDR3 is 15 residues. The chain's CDR3 is CASSQDPGYNSPLHF. CDR3 in DNA: TGCGCCAGCAGCCAAGACCCGGGCTATAATTCACCCCTCCACTTT.

The CDR3: CATSQSGSYNEQFF. The CDR3 DNA follows: TGTGCCACCAGTCAAAGCGGATCCTACAATGAGCAGTTCTTC. The rearrangement links TRBV24-1 to TRBJ2-1, with D perhaps TRBD2 (5 bases). Trimming removed 6 bases at V and 1 base at J, with 9 bases between. The CDR3 totals 14 residues. The germline V gene encodes CDR1 KGHDR and CDR2 SFDVKD.

This clonotype has just a few counts. The rearrangement links TRBV12-3 or TRBV12-4 to TRBJ2-7; D tentatively fits TRBD1 or TRBD2 (5 bases each). Trimming removed 4 bases at V and 1 base at J, with 11 bases between. CDR3 length: 14 residues. The CDR3 is CASSYGTSSYEQYF. CDR3 sequence (DNA): TGTGCCAGCAGTTACGGGACGTCTTCCTACGAGCAGTACTTC.

This clonotype showed up just a few times. The chain carries TRBV6-6 and TRBJ1-4; D is possibly TRBD1 (6 bases). V was shortened by 2 bases and J by 8 bases, with 18 bases between the two germline ends. Germline CDR1 and CDR2: MNHNY and SVGAGI (reference sequence). The CDR3 runs 16 residues. This CDR3 reads CASSYRNREEGEKLFF. CDR3 in DNA: TGTGCCAGCAGTTACCGGAACAGGGAGGAGGGCGAAAAACTGTTTTTT.

This clonotype was detected a few times. The CDR3 nucleotides are TGTGCCAGCAGTTTACGGCAGAACGAGCAGTACGTC. It yields the protein CASSLRQNEQYV. V and J are TRBV28 and TRBJ2-7, with D uncertain. V was cut by 2 bases and J by 5 bases, with 7 bases left in between. Germline CDR1 and CDR2: MDHEN and SYDVKM. The CDR3 length is 12 residues.